These T cell receptor beta chains were read from a single sample in a study of blood T cell repertoires in COVID-19. Profiling relied on immunoSEQ multiplex PCR, and the TCRdb table lists in-frame clones only, not all of them. The repertoire consists of 150,000 or so clones, with roughly 91% occurring once and the leading ten covering 3.5% to 5%. Sequencing was done on a sample of peripheral blood. These receptors all stem from a woman aged 50 to 60 with acute or convalescent COVID-19. The CDR3 runs from the conserved cysteine through the conserved F or W. A D gene is named only where the DNA matches it firmly.

TRBV6-2/TRBV6-3	TRBJ2-1	-	TGTGCCAGCAGTTACTCGATTTCCCTAAGCTCCTACAATGAGCAGTTCTTC	CASSYSISLSSYNEQFF
TRBV2	TRBJ2-1	TRBD1	TGTGCCAGCAGTGAAGGGCAGGGGGCGAATAATGAGCAGTTCTTC	CASSEGQGANNEQFF
TRBV15	TRBJ1-5	TRBD1	TGTGCCACCAGCCAATACAGGGGTAGTCAGCCCCAGCATTTT	CATSQYRGSQPQHF
TRBV28	TRBJ2-4	TRBD2	TGTGCCAGCAGTCCAAGCGGGAGGGCCAGAACCGACATTCAGTACTTC	CASSPSGRARTDIQYF
TRBV2	TRBJ2-4	TRBD2	TGTGCCAGCAGCGTCGGAGCGGGAGGGGTCAAAAACATTCAGTACTTC	CASSVGAGGVKNIQYF
TRBV14	TRBJ2-5	-	TGTGCCAGCAGCCGGTCTTTCCGGAGCCTGGTGGAGACCCAGTACTTC	CASSRSFRSLVETQYF
TRBV20-1	TRBJ1-2	-	TGCAGTGCTAGGAAAGTCGAGGGCTACACCTTC	CSARKVEGYTF
TRBV21-1	TRBJ2-2	-	TGTGCCAGCAGCAAAGCATTCCCGTACAGGGAGCTGTTTTTT	CASSKAFPYRELFF
TRBV24-1	TRBJ2-5	-	TGTGCCACCAGTGACCGGGACTGGAAAGAGACCCAGTACTTC	CATSDRDWKETQYF
TRBV27	TRBJ1-2	-	TGTGCCAGCAGCCTCTATGGGGACACCAACTATGGCTACACCTTC	CASSLYGDTNYGYTF
TRBV11-2	TRBJ1-3	TRBD1	TGTGCCAGCAGCTTACTCGGGACAGGTGCTCTCTCTGGAAACACCATATATTTT	CASSLLGTGALSGNTIYF
TRBV6-6	TRBJ1-1	-	TGTGCCAGCAGTCACACAGGGACCCCTGAAGCTTTCTTT	CASSHTGTPEAFF
TRBV11-2	TRBJ1-5	-	TGTGCCAGCAGCTTATCGGACAGCATCAATCAGCCCCAGCATTTT	CASSLSDSINQPQHF
TRBV6-1	TRBJ1-4	-	TGTGCCAGCAGTGAGCCGGCCAGGAATGAAAAACTGTTTTTT	CASSEPARNEKLFF
TRBV3-1/TRBV3-2	TRBJ2-7	-	TGTGCCAGCAGCCATTATCAGGCCGTCGAATCCGAGCAGTACTTC	CASSHYQAVESEQYF
TRBV3-1/TRBV3-2	TRBJ1-3	-	TGTGCCAGCAGCCAAAAAAGGGGATCTGGAAACACCATATATTTT	CASSQKRGSGNTIYF
TRBV2	TRBJ2-6	-	TGTGCCAGCAGGTGGGGGACTGCATCTGGGGCCAACGTCCTGACTTTC	CASRWGTASGANVLTF